The 29 T cell receptor beta chains presented below share a single source sample, sequenced in a study of beta chain features in type 1 diabetes. Expressed TCRB transcripts were sequenced because the entire RNA isolate underwent reverse transcription. Using immunoSEQ multiplex PCR, the repertoire was profiled, and TCRdb retains in-frame clones only, with some absent. The sample has 500,000 to 700,000 clones, around a sixth seen once. Sequencing used naive CD4+ T cells from blood. The receptors were gathered from a young man in good health.

The chain joins TRBV28 to TRBJ2-7, with TRBD2 identical over 7 bases. The CDR3 loop spans 15 amino acids. Germline V lookup: CDR1 MDHEN, CDR2 SYDVKM. The J segment lost 3 bases and the V segment lost 4 bases, leaving 9 bases of the junction unmatched. CDR3 protein: CASSSSGAGVYEQYF. The CDR3 region has the DNA TGTGCCAGCAGTTCCTCCGGGGCGGGGGTCTACGAGCAGTACTTC.

A word on this clone: This may be a read error: a much more frequent sequence differs by one nucleotide. V is TRBV5-6 and J is TRBJ2-5; tentatively, D is TRBD2 (5 bases). Germline values: CDR1 SGHDT, CDR2 YYEEEE. With 0 bases removed from V and 5 bases from J, the gap between germline ends came to 8 bases. This CDR3 contains 13 residues. The DNA of the CDR3 is TGTGCCAGCAGCTTGGGTGGCGGGGAGACCCAGTACTTC. This encodes CASSLGGGETQYF.

In DNA form, the CDR3 reads TGTGCCAGCAGCTTACAATCGGGTCAGTCCTCTGGGGCCAACGTCCTGACTTTC. Translation: CASSLQSGQSSGANVLTF. This chain links TRBV7-2 with TRBJ2-6; no reliable D call. This CDR3 region has 18 residues. The germline gives CDR1 SGHTA, CDR2 FQGNSA. V lost 2 bases and J lost 0, with 14 bases in between.

The chain uses TRBV14 and TRBJ2-7; the D gene is possibly TRBD1 (5 bases). Germline CDR1 reads SGHDN; CDR2 reads FVKESK. Trimming cost V 4 bases and J 2 bases, with 21 bases left between them. The CDR3 contains 17 residues. In DNA form, the CDR3 reads TGTGCCAGCAGCCCCTCCCCAGGGAAGGCCTCTCCCTACGAGCAGTACTTC. Residues: CASSPSPGKASPYEQYF.

This clone was counted a few times. This rearrangement joins TRBV7-3 to TRBJ2-2; D unresolved. CDR1 and CDR2 from the germline V gene are SGHTA and FQGTGA. CDR3 size: 12 residues. V lost 5 bases to trimming and J lost 7 bases, with 8 bases between them. CDR3 protein: CASSPLDGELFF. DNA for the CDR3: TGTGCCAGCAGCCCCCTTGACGGGGAGCTGTTTTTT.

This clone was seen more than once but under ten times. The gene calls are TRBV10-3 and TRBJ2-3; 8 bases match TRBD1. The CDR3 consists of 14 residues. Trimming removed 6 bases from V and 1 base from J; junction bases left unmatched: 3. The germline gives CDR1 ENHRY, CDR2 SYGVKD. The CDR3 DNA follows: TGTGCCATCAGGACAGGGGAGGGCACAGATACGCAGTATTTT. Protein: CAIRTGEGTDTQYF.

This chain connects TRBV7-3 to TRBJ2-1; 12 positions agree with TRBD2. Germline-derived CDR1 and CDR2 are SGHTA and FQGTGA. J gave up 8 bases and V 2 bases, and 7 bases lay outside the gene matches. There are 16 residues in the CDR3. The CDR3 bases are TGTGCCAGCAGCTTAGCCCTAGCGGGGGGGAAGTATGAGCAGTTCTTC. Amino acids: CASSLALAGGKYEQFF.

J is TRBJ1-1 and V is TRBV7-9, with D tentatively TRBD1 (6 bases). The length of the CDR3 is 14 residues. V lost 2 bases to trimming and J lost 5 bases, with 12 bases between them. From germline, CDR1 is SEHNR and CDR2 FQNEAQ (reference sequence). The CDR3 region is CASSLMAGATEAFF. As DNA, the CDR3 is TGTGCCAGCAGCTTAATGGCAGGGGCGACTGAAGCTTTCTTT.

This clone was counted only a few times. The chain couples TRBV2 to TRBJ1-2; tentative D call: TRBD1 (5 bases). The CDR3 spans 16 residues. Germline assignment: CDR1 SNHLY and CDR2 FYNNEI. The V end lost 4 bases, the J end lost 4 bases, and 19 bases lay between the germline ends. CDR3 in amino acids: CASSGRPGEGTYGYTF. CDR3 sequence (DNA): TGTGCCAGCAGTGGCCGTCCCGGCGAGGGGACCTATGGCTACACCTTC.

The chain uses TRBV6-5 and TRBJ1-2; TRBD1 is a possible D gene (5 bases). Germline values: CDR1 MNHEY, CDR2 SVGAGI. The CDR3 spans 11 residues. With 2 bases removed from V and 7 bases from J, the gap between germline ends came to 5 bases. CDR3 in DNA: TGTGCCAGCAGTTACGGGGCTGGCTACACCTTC. Residues: CASSYGAGYTF.

This rearrangement joins TRBV30 to TRBJ1-2; D gene ambiguous. Germline V gene sequence: CDR1 GTSNPN, CDR2 SVGIG (reference sequence). V dropped 5 bases and J dropped 4 bases, with 20 bases sitting between them. This CDR3 is 15 amino acids long. DNA for the CDR3: TGTGCCTGGGACGGCGGCAGCCGCCCCTCCTATGGCTACACCTTC. Protein sequence: CAWDGGSRPSYGYTF.

This clone occurred a few times. The chain links TRBV10-3 to TRBJ2-1; D is perhaps TRBD2 (7 bases). There are 14 residues in the CDR3. Trimming removed 6 bases from V and 6 bases from J, with 15 bases in between. The germline V gene encodes CDR1 ENHRY and CDR2 SYGVKD. The CDR3 DNA follows: TGTGCCATCAGAGGAGGGGGGGTAGGCAATGAGCAGTTCTTC. It yields the protein CAIRGGGVGNEQFF.

This clone was detected a few times. J is TRBJ2-7 and V is TRBV29-1; D gene ambiguous. The CDR3 runs to 12 residues. The germline V gene has CDR1 SQVTM and CDR2 ANQGSEA. Between the trimmed V and J ends, which lost 8 bases and 12 bases, there was a span of 23 bases. The CDR3 coding sequence is TGCAGCTCGGCGGAACGAGCAGGTCCTAGGTACTTC. Its translation is CSSAERAGPRYF.

This clone has only a few counts. The rearrangement uses TRBV29-1 and TRBJ2-1; D possibly corresponds to TRBD1 (6 bases). CDR3 size: 12 residues. The germline CDR1 and CDR2 sequences are SQVTM and ANQGSEA. V shed 7 bases and J shed 7 bases, with 14 bases lying between them. The CDR3 DNA sequence: TGCAGCGGTAGGGGGAGCTCGAATGAGCAGTTCTTC. This gives the protein CSGRGSSNEQFF.

This clone was detected a few times. This chain uses TRBV20-1 with TRBJ2-3; no clear D gene. The CDR3 covers 10 residues. Trimming stripped 5 bases from V and 3 bases from J, with 3 bases between. The germline CDR1 and CDR2 sequences are DFQATT and SNEGSKA (reference sequence). The CDR3 region is CSAPTDTQYF. As DNA, the CDR3 is TGCAGTGCTCCAACAGATACGCAGTATTTT.

The chain combines TRBV28 with TRBJ2-7; weak D call: TRBD1 (6 bases). CDR3 length: 15 amino acids. Trimming took off 2 bases at V and 6 bases at J, with 17 bases between the two ends. The germline V gene encodes CDR1 MDHEN and CDR2 SYDVKM. The CDR3 DNA follows: TGTGCCAGCAGTTTAGACCCGGGCAGGGGTTCCGAGCAGTACTTC. Translated: CASSLDPGRGSEQYF.

The genes are TRBV2 and TRBJ2-1; maybe TRBD1 (7 bases). Germline loops: CDR1 SNHLY, CDR2 FYNNEI. The CDR3 spans 14 residues. V lost 2 bases, J lost 7 bases, and 12 bases lay in between. The CDR3 loop is CASSENRGGNEQFF. The CDR3 coding sequence is TGTGCCAGCAGTGAAAACAGGGGAGGAAATGAGCAGTTCTTC.

The sample holds a few counts of this clone. The J gene is TRBJ2-3, the V gene TRBV5-4; D unclear. The CDR3 runs to 12 residues. The germline gives CDR1 SGHNT, CDR2 YYREEE (reference sequence). Trimming cost V 2 bases and J 8 bases, with 9 bases left between them. DNA of the CDR3: TGTGCCAGCAGCTTTGCCGCCGGTACGCAGTATTTT. Amino acid sequence: CASSFAAGTQYF. Full variable domain (outside the CDR3, taken from reference TRBV5-4 and TRBJ2-3): ETGVTQSPTHLIKTRGQQVTLRCSSQSGHNTVSWYQQALGQGPQFIFQYYREEENGRGNFPPRFSGLQFPNYSSELNVNALELDDSALYLCASSFAAGTQYFGPGTRLTVL.

This clone was found a few times. The chain is built from TRBV18 and TRBJ2-1; no firm D call. Deletions cut 3 bases from V and 8 bases from J, with 20 bases between. CDR1 is KGHSH, CDR2 LQKENI, per germline. The CDR3 loop spans 16 amino acids. Here the CDR3 reads CASSPYKSIFADEQFF. CDR3 coding DNA: TGTGCCAGCTCACCTTACAAGTCTATATTTGCCGATGAGCAGTTCTTC.

This clone showed up just a few times. V and J are TRBV25-1 and TRBJ2-7; 9 bases map to TRBD1. The germline gives CDR1 MGHDK, CDR2 SYGVNS. After removal of 2 bases from V and 2 bases from J, the junction contained 4 bases not matched to a gene. The length of the CDR3 is 15 residues. In DNA form, the CDR3 reads TGTGCCAGCAGTGAACAAGGGGACAGGGCCTACGAGCAGTACTTC. Translated, it gives CASSEQGDRAYEQYF.

CDR3 nucleotides: TGCGCCAGCAGCCAAGATCTCACTAGCGGGAGGAGGGAGCAGTTCTTC. It translates to CASSQDLTSGRREQFF. The chain uses TRBV4-1 and TRBJ2-1; 12 positions agree with TRBD2. The germline CDR1 and CDR2 sequences are MGHRA and YSYEKL. CDR3 length: 16 residues. J lost 10 bases, V lost 0 bases, and 7 bases had no gene match.

The table lists this clone with a few counts. The genes are TRBV4-3 and TRBJ2-2; D uncertain. CDR1 is LGHNA, CDR2 YSLEER, per germline. The CDR3 covers 14 residues. Between the trimmed V and J ends, which lost 1 base and 2 bases, there was a span of 5 bases. The CDR3 sequence is CASSQGHNTGELFF. The CDR3 region has the DNA TGCGCCAGCAGCCAAGGGCATAACACCGGGGAGCTGTTTTTT.

This clone showed up just a few times. The rearrangement uses TRBV7-3 and TRBJ2-6; weak D call: TRBD1 (6 bases). Looked up from germline, CDR1 is SGHTA and CDR2 is FQGTGA. CDR3 size: 15 residues. V was cut by 5 bases and J by 3 bases, with 11 bases left in between. CDR3 coding DNA: TGTGCCAGCAGCACGCAGGGGATTGGGGCCAACGTCCTGACTTTC. It specifies CASSTQGIGANVLTF.

This clone was detected only a few times. The chain joins TRBV6-5 to TRBJ2-5, with TRBD1 matching over 7 bases. The CDR3 sequence is 13 residues long. J was trimmed by 5 bases and V by 4 bases; bases with no gene match: 4. Germline V gene lookup returns CDR1 MNHEY and CDR2 SVGAGI. The chain's CDR3 is CASSSTGSETQYF. CDR3 DNA sequence: TGTGCCAGCAGTTCGACAGGGTCCGAGACCCAGTACTTC.

This chain joins TRBV2 and TRBJ2-6; a weak D match, TRBD1 (6 bases). The CDR3 is 15 amino acids. CDR1 and CDR2 (germline): SNHLY, FYNNEI. V was pared by 5 bases and J by 1 base, with 9 bases between. CDR3 sequence reads: CASSLQGSGANVLTF. For the CDR3, the DNA is TGTGCCAGCAGTCTACAGGGATCTGGGGCCAACGTCCTGACTTTC.

The V and J genes are TRBV10-3 and TRBJ2-7, with 10 bases lining up with TRBD2. V dropped 6 bases and J dropped 0; count of bases not matched to a gene: 8. Germline loops: CDR1 ENHRY, CDR2 SYGVKD. CDR3 length: 16 residues. The CDR3 DNA follows: TGTGCCATCAGGGCCGGAGGGACTAGCGCCTCCTACGAGCAGTACTTC. Amino acids: CAIRAGGTSASYEQYF.

The chain combines TRBV6-6 with TRBJ2-7; D not resolved. CDR3 length equals 12 residues. Per germline, CDR1 MNHNY and CDR2 SVGAGI (reference sequence). Trimming stripped 8 bases from V and 4 bases from J, with 12 bases between. The CDR3 loop is CASSIIPYEQYF. DNA for the CDR3: TGTGCCAGCTCAATCATACCGTACGAGCAGTACTTC.

A few counts support this clone. This rearrangement joins TRBV2 to TRBJ1-2; TRBD1 matches 9 bases. Trimming at V came to 6 bases and at J to 6 bases, leaving 11 bases not matched to a gene. In germline, CDR1 is SNHLY, CDR2 FYNNEI. The CDR3 length is 15 residues. CDR3: CASSQNRGRSDGYTF. The CDR3 DNA follows: TGTGCCAGCAGCCAGAACAGGGGGCGATCGGATGGCTACACCTTC.

This clone was seen a few times. In DNA form, the CDR3 reads TGTGCCAGCAGCCATGACAGTAGCAATCAGCCCCAGCATTTT. This sequence encodes CASSHDSSNQPQHF. The chain uses TRBV7-2 and TRBJ1-5, with D possibly matching TRBD1 (5 bases). The V end lost 5 bases, the J end lost 0 bases, and 8 bases lay between the germline ends. Germline V gene sequence: CDR1 SGHTA, CDR2 FQGNSA. This CDR3 spans 14 amino acids.